This entry lists 15 T cell receptor beta chains sequenced from one sample in a study of blood T cells in healthy people across ages. A second PCR of about 6 to 12 cycles used a sample-barcoded 5' primer and a J-beta primer mix. TCRdb itself ran the 5' RACE reads through MiXCR, one entry per CDR3 protein. The profile shows 1.5 million to 2 million distinct CDR3 sequences, 28% of them singletons. The sequenced material came from blood. These receptors were taken from a woman in her 30s in good health.

The chain has TRBV11-2 and TRBJ1-5; possible D gene TRBD1, 5 bases. The V gene lost 1 base and the J gene lost 3 bases, with 13 bases spanning the gap. CDR1 is SGHAT and CDR2 is FQNNGV in the germline V gene. This CDR3 region has 16 residues. Here the CDR3 reads CASSLGLGAFNQPQHF. The DNA of the CDR3 is TGTGCCAGCAGCTTAGGGCTTGGGGCCTTCAATCAGCCCCAGCATTTT.

The chain joins TRBV29-1 to TRBJ2-4; TRBD1 aligns across 10 bases. The CDR3 runs 13 residues. V dropped 4 bases and J dropped 8; count of bases not matched to a gene: 5. Germline CDR1 reads SQVTM; CDR2 reads ANQGSEA. CDR3 loop: CSVARTGGDIQYF. CDR3 nucleotides: TGCAGCGTTGCCAGGACAGGGGGAGACATTCAGTACTTC.

The chain combines TRBV20-1 with TRBJ2-7; 7 bases are a match to TRBD1. Trimming at V came to 6 bases and at J to 4 bases, leaving 15 bases not matched to a gene. Germline V gene data show CDR1 as DFQATT and CDR2 as SNEGSKA (reference sequence). The CDR3 covers 15 residues. The CDR3 nucleotides read TGCAGTGCCCCCTGGACAGGCGATAACCCATACGAGCAGTACTTC. Translation: CSAPWTGDNPYEQYF.

The chain combines TRBV30 with TRBJ1-2, with D possibly being TRBD1 (6 bases). V was clipped by 6 bases and J by 7 bases, with 18 bases between them. CDR1 is GTSNPN and CDR2 is SVGIG in the germline V gene (reference sequence). There are 13 residues in the CDR3. The CDR3 protein is CACSRRGATGYTF. CDR3 coding DNA: TGTGCCTGTTCCCGGCGGGGGGCGACTGGCTACACCTTC.

This clonotype was counted between two and nine times. The genes are TRBV28 and TRBJ1-4; no definite D call. The CDR3 is 12 amino acids. V shed 6 bases and J shed 8 bases, with 10 bases lying between them. Germline V gene sequence: CDR1 MDHEN, CDR2 SYDVKM. CDR3 DNA: TGTGCCAGCAGAGAGCAGACAGAAAAACTGTTTTTT. Translation: CASREQTEKLFF.

This clonotype has just a few counts. J is TRBJ1-4 and V is TRBV21-1. TRBV21-1 is classified as a pseudogene. This CDR3 region has 15 residues. DNA of the CDR3: TGTGCCAGCAGCAAAGCGCGAGGGTTTAATGAAAAACTGTTTTTT. Translating it yields CASSKARGFNEKLFF.

Regarding this clonotype: A much larger clone differs from this one at a single base, so this may be a read error. The chain has TRBV7-3 and TRBJ2-4, with unresolved D. The CDR3 sequence is 13 residues long. The V and J ends lost 2 bases and 11 bases respectively, with 13 bases between them. CDR1 and CDR2 from the germline V gene are SGHTA and FQGTGA. The CDR3 nucleotides are TGTGCCAGCAGCTTAGAACCCCAGAACGTTCAGTACTTC. Protein: CASSLEPQNVQYF.

In the case of this clonotype: Being one base from a much bigger clone, this may be a read error. This chain uses TRBV4-2 with TRBJ2-5; perhaps TRBD1 as D (5 bases). TRBJ2-1 matches the DNA end more closely, so the J call is doubtful. The CDR3 length is 15 residues. Germline V lookup: CDR1 LGHNA, CDR2 YNFKEQ. The DNA for the CDR3 is TGTGCCAGCAGCCAAGAAGGGTTGGGGCCAGAGACCCAGTTCTTC. Encoded protein: CASSQEGLGPETQFF.

The gene calls are TRBV20-1 and TRBJ1-1; D perhaps matches TRBD1 (5 bases). Germline V gene data show CDR1 as DFQATT and CDR2 as SNEGSKA (reference sequence). The CDR3 has 14 amino acids. Trimming cost V 5 bases and J 5 bases, with 18 bases left between them. The CDR3 is CSAGPGGTITEAFF. For the CDR3, the DNA is TGCAGTGCTGGGCCGGGGGGGACTATTACTGAAGCTTTCTTT.

This sequence joins TRBV30 and TRBJ2-7; 7 bases align to TRBD1. CDR3 length: 14 amino acids. CDR1 and CDR2 (germline): GTSNPN, SVGIG (reference sequence). V lost 2 bases and J lost 2; bases outside the gene matches: 6. CDR3: CAWSPGTATYEQYF. CDR3 in DNA: TGTGCCTGGAGTCCCGGGACAGCTACCTACGAGCAGTACTTC.

This clonotype was observed a handful of times. This rearrangement joins TRBV12-3 or TRBV12-4 to TRBJ2-1, with 14 nucleotides matching TRBD2. With V trimmed by 2 bases and J by 7 bases, 10 bases remained unmatched. The CDR3 extends over 18 amino acids. The CDR3 DNA reads TGTGCCAGCAGTTTATTGGGACTAGCGGGGGCTCGTCGAAATGAGCAGTTCTTC. Its protein product is CASSLLGLAGARRNEQFF.

This clonotype was detected a few times. The rearrangement uses TRBV28 and TRBJ2-1, with 9 bases matching TRBD1. CDR1 is MDHEN and CDR2 is SYDVKM in the germline V gene. CDR3 length equals 16 residues. The trim removed 6 bases at V and 5 bases at J, leaving 11 bases unmatched. The chain's CDR3 is CASSLGTGIGDNEQFF. As DNA, the CDR3 is TGTGCCAGCAGCCTTGGGACAGGGATAGGAGACAATGAGCAGTTCTTC.

The chain is built from TRBV7-9 and TRBJ1-1, with D unresolved. V was cut by 1 base and J by 5 bases, with 11 bases left in between. The CDR3 totals 14 residues. Germline V lookup: CDR1 SEHNR, CDR2 FQNEAQ (reference sequence). CDR3 protein: CASSLDGSSTEAFF. DNA for the CDR3: TGTGCCAGCAGCTTAGATGGGTCTAGTACTGAAGCTTTCTTT.

In regard to this clonotype: A read error is possible here, since a much larger clone lies one base away. The J gene is TRBJ2-5, the V gene TRBV4-1; TRBD2 aligns across 9 bases. The CDR3 covers 15 residues. In germline, CDR1 is MGHRA, CDR2 YSYEKL. The CDR3 coding sequence is TGCACCAGCAGCCAAGTAGCGGGAGAACAAGAGACCCAGTACTTC. Its translation: CTSSQVAGEQETQYF.

In regard to this clonotype: In this CDR3 the conserved last residue, phenylalanine or tryptophan, is missing, so a read error is likely. The V and J genes are TRBV20-1 and TRBJ2-1; 16 bases are a match to TRBD2. The germline V gene has CDR1 DFQATT and CDR2 SNEGSKA (reference sequence). V gave up 2 bases and J gave up 12 bases; unmatched junction bases: 4. The CDR3 runs 14 residues. In DNA form, the CDR3 reads TGCAGTGCTAGACTGGGACTAGCGGGAGGGGGGCAGTTCGTC. Translating it yields CSARLGLAGGGQFV.